Listed here are 20 T cell receptor beta chains from one sample, sequenced in a study of blood T cell repertoires in COVID-19. Only in-frame clones appear in the TCRdb table, and some are missing; sequencing was by immunoSEQ multiplex PCR. In the table there are 95,000 to 120,000 clones, 81% of which are singletons. Sequenced sample: peripheral blood. These receptors were collected from a man aged 50 to 60 with acute or convalescent COVID-19.

The gene calls are TRBV30 and TRBJ2-1; TRBD1 aligns across 7 bases. This CDR3 spans 15 amino acids. The V and J ends lost 5 bases and 0 bases, in that order; junction bases with no gene match: 7. In germline, CDR1 is GTSNPN, CDR2 SVGIG (reference sequence). The CDR3: CAWGGTGASYNEQFF. CDR3 DNA: TGTGCCTGGGGTGGAACAGGGGCCTCCTACAATGAGCAGTTCTTC.

This clone was observed a single time. The gene calls are TRBV7-8 and TRBJ1-2; TRBD1 agrees at 8 bases. Looked up from germline, CDR1 is SGHVS and CDR2 is FQNEAQ. The CDR3 sequence is 15 residues long. Losses at the gene ends were 2 bases for V and 2 bases for J; bases not matched to a gene: 4. CDR3 DNA sequence: TGTGCCAGCAGCTTAAGGGCAGGGGGCAACTATGGCTACACCTTC. It codes for CASSLRAGGNYGYTF.

V gene TRBV6-5 combines with J gene TRBJ2-4, with TRBD2 matching over 11 bases. The CDR3 spans 15 residues. Germline values: CDR1 MNHEY, CDR2 SVGAGI. The V and J ends lost 7 bases and 4 bases, in that order; junction bases with no gene match: 6. CDR3 region: CASIRLAGTKNIQYF. CDR3 nucleotide sequence: TGTGCCAGCATCCGACTAGCGGGGACAAAAAACATTCAGTACTTC.

Here the CDR3 DNA reads TGTGCCAGCACCGCACAGGGAAGGAACGGCTACACCTTC. Translated, it gives CASTAQGRNGYTF. V gene TRBV27 combines with J gene TRBJ1-2, with D perhaps matching TRBD1 (6 bases). CDR3 length equals 13 residues. Between the trimmed V and J ends, which lost 7 bases and 8 bases, there was a span of 17 bases. Germline V gene data show CDR1 as MNHEY and CDR2 as SMNVEV (reference sequence).

The chain recombines TRBV7-3 with TRBJ1-2, with D maybe TRBD1 (5 bases). The CDR3 totals 14 residues. V was cut by 4 bases and J by 8 bases, with 17 bases left in between. Germline CDR1 is SGHTA and CDR2 is FQGTGA. The chain's CDR3 is CASSSLGERGGYTF. The DNA of the CDR3 is TGTGCCAGCAGCTCCCTAGGGGAAAGGGGCGGCTACACCTTC.

The V call is TRBV6-5, the J call TRBJ2-1; maybe TRBD1 (6 bases). Trimming left V 7 bases short and J 5 bases short, with 12 bases between. The germline gives CDR1 MNHEY, CDR2 SVGAGI. The CDR3 has 13 residues. CDR3 region: CASTGALNNEQFF. For the CDR3, the DNA is TGTGCCAGCACAGGGGCCCTAAACAATGAGCAGTTCTTC.

The CDR3 nucleotides read TGTGCCAGTAGTATGGTCGGGACAGGGGGCTTGGAGCAGTACTTC. Translation gives CASSMVGTGGLEQYF. The V gene is TRBV19, the J gene TRBJ2-7; 12 bases line up with TRBD1. Germline CDR1 LNHDA, CDR2 SQIVND (reference sequence). This CDR3 contains 15 residues. V gave up 3 bases and J gave up 7 bases; unmatched junction bases: 7.

This sequence joins TRBV5-1 and TRBJ1-4; TRBD1 aligns across 7 bases. CDR1 is SGHRS and CDR2 is YFSETQ in the germline V gene. This CDR3 is built from 15 residues. Losses at the gene ends were 4 bases for V and 5 bases for J; bases not matched to a gene: 8. CDR3 nucleotide sequence: TGCGCCAGCAGCGAATGGACAGGAGCGAATGAAAAACTGTTTTTT. It specifies CASSEWTGANEKLFF.

This chain connects TRBV19 to TRBJ2-7; possible D gene TRBD2, 5 bases. Germline lookup yields CDR1 LNHDA and CDR2 SQIVND (reference sequence). The CDR3 runs to 14 residues. V was shortened by 3 bases and J by 1 base, with 10 bases between the two germline ends. The CDR3 protein is CASSIGSYSYEQYF. The DNA for the CDR3 is TGTGCCAGTAGTATTGGGAGCTATTCCTACGAGCAGTACTTC.

The chain joins TRBV3-1 (or the pseudogene TRBV3-2) to TRBJ1-2; tentatively, D is TRBD1 (6 bases). Germline values: CDR1 LGHDT, CDR2 YNNKEL (reference sequence). This CDR3 comprises 13 residues. The V gene lost 1 base and the J gene lost 8 bases, with 11 bases spanning the gap. This chain's CDR3 is CASSQAQGLGYTF. The CDR3 region has the DNA TGTGCCAGCAGCCAAGCACAGGGTTTAGGCTACACCTTC.

This chain connects TRBV6-5 to TRBJ2-3; 7 bases map to TRBD1. Germline values: CDR1 MNHEY, CDR2 SVGAGI. The V segment lost 6 bases and the J segment 0 bases; nucleotides outside the gene matches: 6. CDR3 length: 15 amino acids. In nucleotides, the CDR3 is TGTGCCAGCAGGGGCCGGGACAGAAGCACAGATACGCAGTATTTT. It translates to CASRGRDRSTDTQYF.

This rearrangement joins TRBV21-1 to TRBJ1-6; the tabulated D call, TRBD1, remains unverified against the DNA. TRBV21-1 is designated a pseudogene. The CDR3 has 14 residues. This CDR3 reads CASTRGQGNSPLHF. In DNA, the CDR3 is TGTGCCAGCACCCGGGGACAGGGGAATTCACCCCTCCACTTT.

This clone was counted only a few times. V usage is TRBV5-1 and J usage is TRBJ1-2; TRBD1 is a possible D gene (5 bases). CDR3 length: 16 residues. Trimming left V 4 bases short and J 1 base short, with 17 bases between. Germline values: CDR1 SGHRS, CDR2 YFSETQ. CDR3 residues: CASSPLGPRVNYGYTF. The CDR3 DNA follows: TGCGCCAGCAGCCCCTTGGGGCCTAGAGTTAACTATGGCTACACCTTC. The full variable domain, its missing parts supplied by reference TRBV5-1 and TRBJ1-2, is KAGVTQTPRYLIKTRGQQVTLSCSPISGHRSVSWYQQTPGQGLQFLFEYFSETQRNKGNFPGRFSGRQFSNSRSEMNVSTLELGDSALYLCASSPLGPRVNYGYTFGSGTRLTVV.

This clone was seen a single time. The V and J genes are TRBV4-1 and TRBJ2-5; 7 nucleotides line up with TRBD2. The ends lost 6 bases at V and 3 bases at J; junction bases unmatched: 10. CDR3 length equals 15 residues. Germline V lookup: CDR1 MGHRA, CDR2 YSYEKL. The CDR3 sequence: CASRVTLASKETQYF. The CDR3 bases are TGCGCCAGCAGGGTCACACTAGCGAGTAAAGAGACCCAGTACTTC.

V is TRBV12-5 and J is TRBJ1-1; D gene unclear. CDR1 LGHNT and CDR2 FRNRAP come from the germline V gene. The CDR3 runs to 14 residues. The germline V and J ends were trimmed by 0 bases and 4 bases, with 9 bases remaining between them. CDR3 sequence reads: CASGLVAAGTEAFF. The CDR3 DNA follows: TGTGCTAGTGGTTTGGTTGCGGCGGGCACTGAAGCTTTCTTT.

This clone appeared a few times. V is TRBV2 and J is TRBJ2-7, with 9 bases matching TRBD1. V was pared by 6 bases and J by 3 bases, with 15 bases of the junction left unmatched. Germline assignment: CDR1 SNHLY and CDR2 FYNNEI. The CDR3 runs to 17 residues. The CDR3 loop is CASRAGTGRENFYEQYV. CDR3 sequence (DNA): TGTGCCAGCAGGGCCGGGACAGGGCGGGAAAACTTCTACGAGCAGTACGTC.

The chain couples TRBV19 to TRBJ1-2; 8 nucleotides agree with TRBD1. The CDR3 has 15 amino acids. Germline CDR1 is LNHDA and CDR2 is SQIVND (reference sequence). Trimming cost V 5 bases and J 1 base; bases outside gene matches: 6. The CDR3 DNA is TGTGCCAGTAGTGATCCAGGGGGCAGTAACTATGGCTACACCTTC. As protein: CASSDPGGSNYGYTF. The full variable domain, completed using reference TRBV19 and TRBJ1-2, is DGGITQSPKYLFRKEGQNVTLSCEQNLNHDAMYWYRQDPGQGLRLIYYSQIVNDFQKGDIAEGYSVSREKKESFPLTVTSAQKNPTAFYLCASSDPGGSNYGYTFGSGTRLTVV.

This clone has only a few counts. The V and J genes are TRBV25-1 and TRBJ1-6, with D perhaps matching TRBD1 (6 bases). The CDR3 runs 15 residues. V lost 0 bases to trimming and J lost 9 bases, with 12 bases between them. Germline V gene data show CDR1 as MGHDK and CDR2 as SYGVNS. CDR3 loop: CASSEYGQGTSPLHF. The CDR3 coding sequence is TGTGCCAGCAGTGAATATGGGCAGGGGACTTCACCCCTCCACTTT. The full variable domain, its missing parts supplied by reference TRBV25-1 and TRBJ1-6, is EADIYQTPRYLVIGTGKKITLECSQTMGHDKMYWYQQDPGMELHLIHYSYGVNSTEKGDLSSESTVSRIRTEHFPLTLESARPSHTSQYLCASSEYGQGTSPLHFGNGTRLTVT.

In this sample, this clone turned up once. This chain uses TRBV6-5 with TRBJ2-1; D may be TRBD2 (5 bases). Trimming removed 4 bases from V and 9 bases from J, with 13 bases in between. The CDR3 is 13 residues long. Germline-derived CDR1 and CDR2 are MNHEY and SVGAGI. The CDR3 region is CASSSDRRGEQFF. Written as DNA, the CDR3 is TGTGCCAGCAGTTCCGACCGACGGGGTGAGCAGTTCTTC.

The chain is built from TRBV6-1 and TRBJ1-6; TRBD1 matches 8 bases. CDR3 size: 17 residues. Germline V gives CDR1 MNHNS, CDR2 SASEGT. V was pared by 3 bases and J by 5 bases, with 9 bases of the junction left unmatched. This CDR3 is CASSEISGTGHNSPLHF. The CDR3 DNA reads TGTGCCAGCAGTGAGATTTCCGGGACAGGACATAATTCACCCCTCCACTTT.